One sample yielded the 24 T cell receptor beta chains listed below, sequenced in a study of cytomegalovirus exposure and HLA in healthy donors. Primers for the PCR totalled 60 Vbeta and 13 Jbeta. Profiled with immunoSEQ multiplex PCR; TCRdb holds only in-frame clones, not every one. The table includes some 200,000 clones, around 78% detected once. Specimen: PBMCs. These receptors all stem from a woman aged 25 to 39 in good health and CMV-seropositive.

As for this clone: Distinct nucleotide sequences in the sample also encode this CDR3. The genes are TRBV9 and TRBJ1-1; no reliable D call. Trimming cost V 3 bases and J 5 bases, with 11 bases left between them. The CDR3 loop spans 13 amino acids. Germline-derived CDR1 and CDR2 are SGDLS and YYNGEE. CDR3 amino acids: CASSGISMTEAFF. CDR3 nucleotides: TGTGCCAGCAGCGGTATTAGTATGACTGAAGCTTTCTTT.

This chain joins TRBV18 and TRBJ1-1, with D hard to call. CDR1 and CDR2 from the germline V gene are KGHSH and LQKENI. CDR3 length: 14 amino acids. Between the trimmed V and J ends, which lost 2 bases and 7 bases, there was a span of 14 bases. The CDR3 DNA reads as TGTGCCAGCTCACCATCTTCGCCTGAGGATGAAGCTTTCTTT. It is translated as CASSPSSPEDEAFF.

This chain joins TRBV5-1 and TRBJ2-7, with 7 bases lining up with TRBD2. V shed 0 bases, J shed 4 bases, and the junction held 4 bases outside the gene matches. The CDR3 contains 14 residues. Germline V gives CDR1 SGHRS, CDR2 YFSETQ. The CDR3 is CASSLDGGGYEQYF. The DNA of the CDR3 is TGCGCCAGCAGCTTGGATGGGGGGGGGTACGAGCAGTACTTC.

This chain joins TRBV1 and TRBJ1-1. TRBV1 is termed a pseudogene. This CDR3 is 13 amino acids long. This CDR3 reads CTSSQGGNTEAFF. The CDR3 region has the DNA TGCACCAGCAGCCAAGGAGGGAACACTGAAGCTTTCTTT.

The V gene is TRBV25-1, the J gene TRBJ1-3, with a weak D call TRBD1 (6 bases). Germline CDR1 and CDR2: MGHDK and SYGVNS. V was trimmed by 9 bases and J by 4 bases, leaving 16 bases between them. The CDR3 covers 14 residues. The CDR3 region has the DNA TGTGCCAGTGGGGGGGGGCGATCGGGAAACACCATATATTTT. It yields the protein CASGGGRSGNTIYF.

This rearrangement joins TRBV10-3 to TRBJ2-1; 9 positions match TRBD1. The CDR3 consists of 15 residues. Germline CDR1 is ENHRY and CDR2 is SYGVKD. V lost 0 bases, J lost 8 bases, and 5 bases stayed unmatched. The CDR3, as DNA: TGTGCCATCAGTGAGTCGTTACAGGGGGCCCATGAGCAGTTCTTC. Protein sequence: CAISESLQGAHEQFF.

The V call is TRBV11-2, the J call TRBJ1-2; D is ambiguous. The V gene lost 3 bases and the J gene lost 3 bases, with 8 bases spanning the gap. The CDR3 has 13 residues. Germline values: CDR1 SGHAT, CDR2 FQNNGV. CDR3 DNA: TGTGCCAGCAGCTTGGGAGCTTACTATGGCTACACCTTC. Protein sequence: CASSLGAYYGYTF.

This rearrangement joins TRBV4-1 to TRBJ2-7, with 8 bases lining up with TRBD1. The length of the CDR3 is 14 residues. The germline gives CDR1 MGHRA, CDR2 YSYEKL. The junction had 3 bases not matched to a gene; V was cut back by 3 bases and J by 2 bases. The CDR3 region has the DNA TGCGCCAGCAGCCAGGGACAGGTCGCCTACGAGCAGTACTTC. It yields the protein CASSQGQVAYEQYF.

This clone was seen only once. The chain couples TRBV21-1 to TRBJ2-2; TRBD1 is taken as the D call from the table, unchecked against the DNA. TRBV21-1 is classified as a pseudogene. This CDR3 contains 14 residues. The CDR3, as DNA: TGTGCCTCTCCGAGGACAGGGGGCACCGGGGAGCTGTTTTTT. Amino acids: CASPRTGGTGELFF.

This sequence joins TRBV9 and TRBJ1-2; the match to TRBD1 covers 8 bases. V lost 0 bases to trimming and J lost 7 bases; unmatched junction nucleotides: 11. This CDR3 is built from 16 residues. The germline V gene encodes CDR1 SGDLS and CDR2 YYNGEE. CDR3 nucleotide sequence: TGTGCCAGCAGCGTAGCCCAGGGGGCCGGGTCGGGTGGCTACACCTTC. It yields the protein CASSVAQGAGSGGYTF.

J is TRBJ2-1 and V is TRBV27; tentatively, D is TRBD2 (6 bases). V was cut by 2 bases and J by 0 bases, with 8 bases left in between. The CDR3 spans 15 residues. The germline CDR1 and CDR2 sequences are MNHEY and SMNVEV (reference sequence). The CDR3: CASSLGGLSYNEQFF. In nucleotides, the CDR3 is TGTGCCAGCAGTTTAGGGGGACTCTCCTACAATGAGCAGTTCTTC.

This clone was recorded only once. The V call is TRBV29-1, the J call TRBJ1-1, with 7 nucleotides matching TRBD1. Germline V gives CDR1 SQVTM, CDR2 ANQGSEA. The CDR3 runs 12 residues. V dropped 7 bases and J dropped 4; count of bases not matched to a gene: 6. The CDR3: CSGTTGVTEAFF. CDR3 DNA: TGCAGCGGAACCACAGGGGTCACTGAAGCTTTCTTT.

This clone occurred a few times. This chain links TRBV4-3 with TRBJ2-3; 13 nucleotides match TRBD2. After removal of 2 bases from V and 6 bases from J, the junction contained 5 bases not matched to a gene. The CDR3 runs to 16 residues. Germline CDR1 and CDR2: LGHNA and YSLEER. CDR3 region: CASSQRTSGSLDTQYF. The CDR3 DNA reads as TGCGCCAGCAGCCAACGGACTAGCGGGAGTCTGGATACGCAGTATTTT.

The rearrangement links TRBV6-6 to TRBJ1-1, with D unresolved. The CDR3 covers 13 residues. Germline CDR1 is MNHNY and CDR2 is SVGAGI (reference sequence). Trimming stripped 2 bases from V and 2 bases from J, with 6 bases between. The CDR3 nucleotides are TGTGCCAGCAGTTACGAGGCCAACACTGAAGCTTTCTTT. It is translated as CASSYEANTEAFF.

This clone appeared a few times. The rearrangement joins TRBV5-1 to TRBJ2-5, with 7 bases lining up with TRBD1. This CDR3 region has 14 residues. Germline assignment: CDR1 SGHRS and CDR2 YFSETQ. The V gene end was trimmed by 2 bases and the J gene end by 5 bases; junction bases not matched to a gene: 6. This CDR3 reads CASSLIQGLETQYF. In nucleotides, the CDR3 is TGCGCCAGCAGCTTAATACAGGGGCTGGAGACCCAGTACTTC.

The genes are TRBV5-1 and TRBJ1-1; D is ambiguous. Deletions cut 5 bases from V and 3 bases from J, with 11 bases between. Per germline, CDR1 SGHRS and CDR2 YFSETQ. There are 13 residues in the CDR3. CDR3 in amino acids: CASSPGFDTEAFF. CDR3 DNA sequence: TGCGCCAGCAGTCCCGGGTTCGACACTGAAGCTTTCTTT.

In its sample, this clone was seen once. CDR3 in DNA: TGTGCCAGTAGTCCTAGGTGGCGGGACACTGAAGCTTTCTTT. Amino acid sequence: CASSPRWRDTEAFF. V is TRBV19 and J is TRBJ1-1; no clear D. V shed 5 bases and J shed 3 bases, with 13 bases lying between them. CDR1 and CDR2 (germline): LNHDA, SQIVND (reference sequence). The CDR3 is made up of 14 amino acids.

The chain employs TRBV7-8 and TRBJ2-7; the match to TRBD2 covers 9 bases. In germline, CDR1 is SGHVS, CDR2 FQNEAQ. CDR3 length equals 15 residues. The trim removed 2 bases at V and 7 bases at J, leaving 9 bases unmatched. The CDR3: CASSLLAGTPLEQYF. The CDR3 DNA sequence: TGTGCCAGCAGCTTACTAGCGGGGACCCCTCTGGAGCAGTACTTC. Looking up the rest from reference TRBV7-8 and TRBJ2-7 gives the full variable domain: GAGVSQSPRYKVAKRGQDVALRCDPISGHVSLFWYQQALGQGPEFLTYFQNEAQLDKSGLPSDRFFAERPEGSVSTLKIQRTQQEDSAVYLCASSLLAGTPLEQYFGPGTRLTVT.

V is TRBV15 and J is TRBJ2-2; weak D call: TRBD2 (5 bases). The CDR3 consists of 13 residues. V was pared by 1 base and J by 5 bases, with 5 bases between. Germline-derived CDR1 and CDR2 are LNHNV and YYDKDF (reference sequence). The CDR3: CATSRGGTGELFF. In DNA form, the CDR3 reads TGTGCCACCAGCAGAGGAGGGACCGGGGAGCTGTTTTTT.

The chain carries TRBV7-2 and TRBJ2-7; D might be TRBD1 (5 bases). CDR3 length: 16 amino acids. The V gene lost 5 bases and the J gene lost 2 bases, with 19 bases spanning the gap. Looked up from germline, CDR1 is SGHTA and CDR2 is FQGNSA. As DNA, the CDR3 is TGTGCCAGCAGCCCCGAAGGGGCAGGTGCCCCCTACGAGCAGTACTTC. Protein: CASSPEGAGAPYEQYF.

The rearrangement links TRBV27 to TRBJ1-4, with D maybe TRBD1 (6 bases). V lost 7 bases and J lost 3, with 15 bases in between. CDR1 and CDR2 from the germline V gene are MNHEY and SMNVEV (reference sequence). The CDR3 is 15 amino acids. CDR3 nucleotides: TGTGCCAGCACCCGCCTGGGGGCCCCTAATGAAAAACTGTTTTTT. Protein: CASTRLGAPNEKLFF.

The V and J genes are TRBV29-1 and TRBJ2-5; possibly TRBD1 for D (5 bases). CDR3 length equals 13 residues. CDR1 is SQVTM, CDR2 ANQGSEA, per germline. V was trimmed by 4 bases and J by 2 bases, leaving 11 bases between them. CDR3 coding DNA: TGCAGCGTTGCAGAGACAGTTCAAGAGACCCAGTACTTC. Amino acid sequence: CSVAETVQETQYF. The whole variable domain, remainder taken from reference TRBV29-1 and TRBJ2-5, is SAVISQKPSRDICQRGTSLTIQCQVDSQVTMMFWYRQQPGQSLTLIATANQGSEATYESGFVIDKFPISRPNLTFSTLTVSNMSPEDSSIYLCSVAETVQETQYFGPGTRLLVL.

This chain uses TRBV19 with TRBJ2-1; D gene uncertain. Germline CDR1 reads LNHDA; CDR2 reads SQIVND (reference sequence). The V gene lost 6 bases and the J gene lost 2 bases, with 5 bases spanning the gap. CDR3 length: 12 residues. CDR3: CASRETYNEQFF. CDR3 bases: TGTGCCAGTAGGGAGACCTACAATGAGCAGTTCTTC.

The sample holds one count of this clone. For the CDR3, the DNA is TGTGCCAGCAGTTTGACAGGACTTCTGAATCAGCCCCAGCATTTT. Residues: CASSLTGLLNQPQHF. The chain employs TRBV28 and TRBJ1-5; perhaps TRBD1 as D (6 bases). The germline V gene has CDR1 MDHEN and CDR2 SYDVKM. V lost 3 bases and J lost 4, with 13 bases in between. This CDR3 is 15 amino acids long.